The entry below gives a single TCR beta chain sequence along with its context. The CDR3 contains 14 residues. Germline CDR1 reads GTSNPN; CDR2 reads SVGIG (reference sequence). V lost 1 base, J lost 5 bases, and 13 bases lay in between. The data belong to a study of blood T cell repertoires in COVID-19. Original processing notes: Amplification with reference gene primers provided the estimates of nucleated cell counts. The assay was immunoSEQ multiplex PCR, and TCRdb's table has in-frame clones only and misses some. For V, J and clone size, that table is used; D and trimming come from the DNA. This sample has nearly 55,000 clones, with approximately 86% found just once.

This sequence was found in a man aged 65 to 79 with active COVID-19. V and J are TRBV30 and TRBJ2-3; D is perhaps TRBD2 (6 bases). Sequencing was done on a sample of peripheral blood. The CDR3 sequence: CAWSDGTDGDTQYF. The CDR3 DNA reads TGTGCCTGGAGTGATGGGACTGACGGAGATACGCAGTATTTT.